There are a few counts of the clone carrying this T cell receptor beta chain. The entry originates in a study of patients and donors after allogeneic stem cell transplantation. Germline V gene data show CDR1 as SQVTM and CDR2 as ANQGSEA. V dropped 2 bases and J dropped 12; count of bases not matched to a gene: 8. This CDR3 contains 12 residues. TCRdb used MiXCR to reprocess the RT-PCR reads, holding one entry per CDR3 protein. This table holds hundreds of thousands of distinct CDR3 sequences, under 20% found once. The rearrangement joins TRBV29-1 to TRBJ1-2; TRBD1 agrees at 8 bases. This TCR came from a human donor who was either an allogeneic HSCT recipient or a stem cell or donor lymphocyte infusion donor (not recorded which). It is not recorded whose cells these are; they may come from a transplant donor. What was sequenced was blood, either unsorted or a sorted T cell fraction (not recorded which). This CDR3 reads CSVERPTGGDTF. Written as DNA, the CDR3 is TGCAGCGTTGAACGCCCAACAGGGGGGGACACCTTC.